A single sample gave rise to the 16 T cell receptor beta chains below, sequenced in a study of blood T cell repertoires in COVID-19. Libraries were prepared by immunoSEQ multiplex PCR; TCRdb keeps only in-frame clonotypes and omits some of them. The sample includes approximately 100,000 clones, 85% to 95% of them seen just once. Sequencing was done on a sample of peripheral blood. These receptor sequences come from a man over 45 with active COVID-19.

J is TRBJ1-3 and V is TRBV14; D gene ambiguous. CDR3 size: 15 residues. V dropped 1 base and J dropped 2 bases, with 9 bases sitting between them. Germline V CDR1 and CDR2: SGHDN, FVKESK. DNA for the CDR3: TGTGCCAGCAGCCAAGTAAAGCTAGCTGGAAACACCATATATTTT. Its protein product is CASSQVKLAGNTIYF. Variable domain in full (rest from reference TRBV14 and TRBJ1-3): EAGVTQFPSHSVIEKGQTVTLRCDPISGHDNLYWYRRVMGKEIKFLLHFVKESKQDESGMPNNRFLAERTGGTYSTLKVQPAELEDSGVYFCASSQVKLAGNTIYFGEGSWLTVV.

DNA for the CDR3: TGTGCCAGCAGTGACCGACAGGGGGCGGGGTATGGCTACACCTTC. Translated: CASSDRQGAGYGYTF. This chain uses TRBV6-1 with TRBJ1-2, with 10 bases that match TRBD1. CDR1 and CDR2 (germline): MNHNS, SASEGT. The CDR3 sequence is 15 residues long. Germline trimming cut 3 bases from V and 5 bases from J; bases unmatched to any gene: 6.

The gene calls are TRBV19 and TRBJ2-1; TRBD2 aligns across 10 bases. Germline V gene lookup returns CDR1 LNHDA and CDR2 SQIVND (reference sequence). The CDR3 extends over 17 amino acids. V was clipped by 2 bases and J by 5 bases; unmatched bases: 9. The CDR3 loop is CASSIWALAGVDNEQFF. As DNA, the CDR3 is TGTGCCAGTAGTATATGGGCCCTAGCGGGAGTCGACAATGAGCAGTTCTTC.

The chain carries TRBV20-1 and TRBJ1-5; tentative D call: TRBD1 (5 bases). The V and J ends lost 5 bases and 10 bases respectively, with 9 bases between them. Germline V gene sequence: CDR1 DFQATT, CDR2 SNEGSKA (reference sequence). The CDR3 is 10 amino acids. The CDR3 loop is CSAGQGPQHF. CDR3 nucleotides: TGCAGTGCTGGTCAGGGTCCCCAGCATTTT.

This clone was found once. V and J are TRBV5-1 and TRBJ2-7; D is possibly TRBD2 (6 bases). CDR3 length: 13 amino acids. V was cut by 0 bases and J by 6 bases, with 10 bases left in between. Germline V gene sequence: CDR1 SGHRS, CDR2 YFSETQ. CDR3 protein: CASSLVPGGEQYF. Written as DNA, the CDR3 is TGCGCCAGCAGCTTGGTACCCGGGGGCGAGCAGTACTTC.

The chain couples TRBV7-9 to TRBJ2-1; 11 bases align to TRBD2. V shed 5 bases and J 4 bases; nucleotides not matched to a gene: 7. The CDR3 has 16 residues. Looked up from germline, CDR1 is SEHNR and CDR2 is FQNEAQ (reference sequence). CDR3 amino acids: CASSPRLAGTYNEQFF. The DNA for the CDR3 is TGTGCCAGCAGCCCCAGACTAGCGGGGACTTACAATGAGCAGTTCTTC.

With respect to this clone: Other DNA sequences of this sample code for an identical CDR3. V gene TRBV19 combines with J gene TRBJ2-3, with D maybe TRBD2 (6 bases). Trimming left V 4 bases short and J 3 bases short, with 8 bases between. The CDR3 has 13 amino acids. Per germline, CDR1 LNHDA and CDR2 SQIVND (reference sequence). The CDR3 DNA sequence: TGTGCCAGTAGTACGGGAGTGACAGATACGCAGTATTTT. Amino acids: CASSTGVTDTQYF.

J is TRBJ2-1 and V is TRBV27; weak D call: TRBD1 (5 bases). Germline CDR1 and CDR2: MNHEY and SMNVEV (reference sequence). The CDR3 runs to 13 residues. Trimming removed 10 bases from V and 2 bases from J, with 12 bases in between. The CDR3 bases are TGTGCCACCCAGGGCGGAGCCTACAATGAGCAGTTCTTC. Translated: CATQGGAYNEQFF.

This clone was picked up one time. The chain employs TRBV4-1 and TRBJ2-1; 11 nucleotides line up with TRBD1. V lost 0 bases, J lost 0 bases, and 10 bases stayed unmatched. The germline V gene has CDR1 MGHRA and CDR2 YSYEKL. This CDR3 is 20 amino acids long. For the CDR3, the DNA is TGCGCCAGCAGCCAAGAAGGACGGGACAGGGGGTTCCCCTCCTACAATGAGCAGTTCTTC. This translates into CASSQEGRDRGFPSYNEQFF.

The chain carries TRBV5-8 and TRBJ2-3; TRBD1 matches 7 bases. This CDR3 has 14 residues. Germline V gives CDR1 SGHTS, CDR2 YDEGEE. V shed 5 bases, J shed 5 bases, and the junction held 8 bases outside the gene matches. CDR3 amino acids: CASRSGTAIDTQYF. Here the CDR3 DNA reads TGTGCCAGCAGATCTGGGACAGCTATAGATACGCAGTATTTT.

The rearrangement joins TRBV28 to TRBJ1-5; 11 nucleotides align to TRBD1. This CDR3 is 17 amino acids long. After removal of 8 bases from V and 0 bases from J, the junction contained 9 bases not matched to a gene. Germline lookup yields CDR1 MDHEN and CDR2 SYDVKM. CDR3 bases: TGTGCCAGCGGGGCCGGGACAGGGGGTTTTAGCAATCAGCCCCAGCATTTT. Translated: CASGAGTGGFSNQPQHF.

The V call is TRBV15, the J call TRBJ1-5; D gene unclear. The germline V gene has CDR1 LNHNV and CDR2 YYDKDF (reference sequence). Trimming cost V 8 bases and J 0 bases, with 17 bases left between them. This CDR3 is 16 amino acids long. CDR3 nucleotides: TGTGCCACCTCCAGTATGTCGACTTATAGCAATCAGCCCCAGCATTTT. Its translation is CATSSMSTYSNQPQHF. Based on the CDR3 plus reference TRBV15 and TRBJ1-5, the full variable domain is DAMVIQNPRYQVTQFGKPVTLSCSQTLNHNVMYWYQQKSSQAPKLLFHYYDKDFNNEADTPDNFQSRRPNTSFCFLDIRSPGLGDTAMYLCATSSMSTYSNQPQHFGDGTRLSIL.

This clone was seen just once. The V gene is TRBV27, the J gene TRBJ2-2, with 11 bases aligning to TRBD2. J gave up 6 bases and V 5 bases, and 5 bases lay outside the gene matches. In germline, CDR1 is MNHEY, CDR2 SMNVEV (reference sequence). This CDR3 contains 15 residues. This CDR3 reads CASSIAGGAAGELFF. In nucleotides, the CDR3 is TGTGCCAGCAGTATAGCGGGAGGGGCGGCCGGGGAGCTGTTTTTT.

This clone was detected only once. V usage is TRBV20-1 and J usage is TRBJ1-2; D might be TRBD1 (6 bases). Looked up from germline, CDR1 is DFQATT and CDR2 is SNEGSKA (reference sequence). Trimming took off 3 bases at V and 0 bases at J, with 17 bases between the two ends. The CDR3 is 16 residues long. This CDR3 reads CSASPQGRISNYGYTF. The CDR3 region has the DNA TGCAGTGCTAGTCCGCAGGGGCGGATTTCTAACTATGGCTACACCTTC.

CDR3 sequence reads: CASLSIALTDTQYF. CDR3 nucleotide sequence: TGTGCCAGCCTATCAATTGCGCTCACAGATACGCAGTATTTT. This sequence joins TRBV28 and TRBJ2-3; D not certain. The CDR3 has 14 residues. Trimming left V 8 bases short and J 2 bases short, with 14 bases between. The germline V gene has CDR1 MDHEN and CDR2 SYDVKM.

V usage is TRBV7-8 and J usage is TRBJ1-1; D gene ambiguous. The CDR3 covers 11 residues. Per germline, CDR1 SGHVS and CDR2 FQNEAQ. The V gene lost 6 bases and the J gene lost 4 bases, with 6 bases spanning the gap. CDR3 nucleotide sequence: TGTGCCAGCAGAGAGGGCACTGAAGCTTTCTTT. It translates to CASREGTEAFF.